What follows are 18 T cell receptor beta chains derived from one specimen sequenced in a study of identical twins. TCRdb re-derived calls from the 5' RACE reads in MiXCR, one entry per CDR3 protein. Found here are approximately 1.8 million distinct CDR3 sequences, 25% to 35% of them singletons; the top ten hold more than 0.25%. The sample consisted of cord blood. These receptors originate from a newborn girl in good health.

The chain uses TRBV7-2 and TRBJ1-1; 7 nucleotides match TRBD1. With 1 base clipped from V and 7 bases from J, the junction kept 3 bases outside the gene matches. Germline values: CDR1 SGHTA, CDR2 FQGNSA. CDR3 length: 13 amino acids. The CDR3 reads CASSLVRGGEAFF. CDR3 DNA: TGTGCCAGCAGCTTAGTCAGGGGGGGTGAAGCTTTCTTT.

This clonotype was seen a few times. This chain uses TRBV25-1 with TRBJ2-6; D is undetermined. With 8 bases removed from V and 1 base from J, the gap between germline ends came to 9 bases. Germline loops: CDR1 MGHDK, CDR2 SYGVNS. The CDR3 sequence is 14 residues long. The CDR3 is CASGPWSGANVLTF. CDR3 nucleotides: TGTGCCAGCGGGCCGTGGTCTGGGGCCAACGTCCTGACTTTC. The full variable domain, with the rest looked up from reference TRBV25-1 and TRBJ2-6, is EADIYQTPRYLVIGTGKKITLECSQTMGHDKMYWYQQDPGMELHLIHYSYGVNSTEKGDLSSESTVSRIRTEHFPLTLESARPSHTSQYLCASGPWSGANVLTFGAGSRLTVL.

The CDR3: CASSQERPPYNEQFF. CDR3 nucleotides: TGTGCCAGCAGCCAGGAGCGCCCCCCCTACAATGAGCAGTTCTTC. The chain links TRBV14 to TRBJ2-1; no definite D call. V shed 3 bases and J shed 2 bases, with 11 bases lying between them. The CDR3 is 15 amino acids. CDR1 and CDR2 from the germline V gene are SGHDN and FVKESK.

This clonotype showed up just a few times. The chain carries TRBV20-1 and TRBJ2-3; D remains unclear. V was cut by 3 bases and J by 4 bases, with 14 bases left in between. The CDR3 is made up of 14 amino acids. Germline V gene sequence: CDR1 DFQATT, CDR2 SNEGSKA (reference sequence). The CDR3 bases are TGCAGTGCTAGTCGTTATTCCCGCGCAGATACGCAGTATTTT. Translating it yields CSASRYSRADTQYF.

CDR3: CASSFGMGTRANEKLFF. The CDR3 region has the DNA TGCGCCAGCAGCTTTGGGATGGGGACCAGGGCTAATGAAAAACTGTTTTTT. The J gene is TRBJ1-4, the V gene TRBV5-1; D possibly corresponds to TRBD1 (5 bases). The CDR3 is 17 amino acids. Germline-derived CDR1 and CDR2 are SGHRS and YFSETQ. The V end lost 2 bases, the J end lost 3 bases, and 17 bases lay between the germline ends.

This sequence joins TRBV29-1 and TRBJ2-1; 11 bases align to TRBD2. The better agreement between TRBJ2-7 and the DNA end casts doubt on the J call. CDR3 size: 15 residues. Germline lookup yields CDR1 SQVTM and CDR2 ANQGSEA. CDR3 residues: CSVAPSGRPYNEQYF. The CDR3 nucleotides read TGCAGCGTTGCCCCTAGCGGGAGGCCCTACAATGAGCAGTACTTC.

This clonotype turned up a few times. This chain connects TRBV5-1 to TRBJ2-7; 7 nucleotides agree with TRBD1. The ends lost 4 bases at V and 4 bases at J; junction bases unmatched: 11. Germline V gene sequence: CDR1 SGHRS, CDR2 YFSETQ. The CDR3 has 15 residues. The CDR3: CASSPYRQGSYEQYF. CDR3 coding DNA: TGCGCCAGCAGCCCTTACCGACAGGGATCTTACGAGCAGTACTTC.

This clonotype showed up just a few times. The rearrangement links TRBV27 to TRBJ1-2; TRBD1 is a possible D gene (6 bases). CDR3 size: 13 residues. The germline V gene encodes CDR1 MNHEY and CDR2 SMNVEV (reference sequence). V was shortened by 6 bases and J by 2 bases, with 10 bases between the two germline ends. The CDR3 region is CASRLRGNYGYTF. DNA for the CDR3: TGTGCCAGCAGACTCAGGGGAAACTATGGCTACACCTTC.

The gene calls are TRBV29-1 and TRBJ2-1; possible D gene TRBD2, 6 bases. The CDR3 length is 12 residues. Deletions cut 2 bases from V and 8 bases from J, with 10 bases between. Germline CDR1 is SQVTM and CDR2 is ANQGSEA. CDR3 coding DNA: TGCAGCGTTGAAAGGTCTAGCGATGAGCAGTTCTTC. It specifies CSVERSSDEQFF.

CDR3 region: CSAPLAGGLRGNEQFF. The CDR3 nucleotides are TGCAGTGCTCCACTAGCGGGGGGGCTTCGGGGCAATGAGCAGTTCTTC. The chain uses TRBV20-1 and TRBJ2-1; 13 bases align to TRBD2. CDR1 and CDR2 from the germline V gene are DFQATT and SNEGSKA (reference sequence). Unmatched junction bases numbered 10, after V lost 5 bases and J lost 6 bases. The CDR3 has 16 residues.

In this sample, this clonotype turned up a few times. This sequence joins TRBV27 and TRBJ2-3; 7 bases line up with TRBD1. CDR3 length: 15 residues. V gave up 5 bases and J gave up 6 bases; unmatched junction bases: 11. In germline, CDR1 is MNHEY, CDR2 SMNVEV (reference sequence). The CDR3 DNA reads TGTGCCAGCAGTATCTGGGGTAGGGGGCTTGATACGCAGTATTTT. It codes for CASSIWGRGLDTQYF.

The gene calls are TRBV20-1 and TRBJ1-2; maybe TRBD1 (5 bases). Germline lookup yields CDR1 DFQATT and CDR2 SNEGSKA (reference sequence). Trimming removed 6 bases at V and 5 bases at J, with 10 bases between. CDR3 length: 11 residues. The CDR3 region is CSAPGLYGYTF. As DNA, the CDR3 is TGCAGTGCCCCAGGGCTTTATGGCTACACCTTC.

This clonotype was recorded a few times. The chain carries TRBV29-1 and TRBJ2-1; no clear D gene. CDR1 SQVTM and CDR2 ANQGSEA come from the germline V gene. This CDR3 has 13 residues. V was pared by 0 bases and J by 5 bases, with 8 bases between. Here the CDR3 reads CSVEDLADNEQFF. The CDR3 DNA follows: TGCAGCGTTGAAGATCTTGCCGACAATGAGCAGTTCTTC.

This clonotype was seen only a few times. The V and J genes are TRBV7-6 and TRBJ2-3, with no clear D. Per germline, CDR1 SGHVS and CDR2 FNYEAQ. This CDR3 region has 15 residues. The V end lost 2 bases, the J end lost 6 bases, and 15 bases lay between the germline ends. As DNA, the CDR3 is TGTGCCAGCAGCTTACGTCCCGGCGGATCGGATACGCAGTATTTT. This gives the protein CASSLRPGGSDTQYF.

Notes on this clonotype: Mismatch with germline at one junction end may stem from a read error. The CDR3 region is CAIGESDRFTDTQYF. The CDR3 region has the DNA TGTGCCATCGGTGAGTCCGACAGGTTCACAGATACGCAGTATTTT. J is TRBJ2-3 and V is TRBV10-3, with D perhaps matching TRBD1 (6 bases). The germline gives CDR1 ENHRY, CDR2 SYGVKD. The CDR3 runs 15 residues.

This clonotype was seen a handful of times. This sequence joins TRBV29-1 and TRBJ2-1; 14 bases match TRBD2. J gave up 0 bases and V 4 bases, and 14 bases lay outside the gene matches. The germline V gene encodes CDR1 SQVTM and CDR2 ANQGSEA. CDR3 length equals 20 residues. In DNA, the CDR3 is TGCAGCGTTGCCCTCGCCAAGACTAGCGGGAGGGCGAGCTCCTACAATGAGCAGTTCTTC. Its protein is CSVALAKTSGRASSYNEQFF.

The chain employs TRBV28 and TRBJ2-7; maybe TRBD1 (5 bases). CDR1 is MDHEN and CDR2 is SYDVKM in the germline V gene. V dropped 11 bases and J dropped 0 bases, with 14 bases sitting between them. This CDR3 is 13 amino acids long. In nucleotides, the CDR3 is TGTGCCTCAAGGGTGACAGCCTCCTACGAGCAGTACTTC. Translating gives CASRVTASYEQYF.

The gene calls are TRBV2 and TRBJ2-5, with D hard to call. Trimming cost V 3 bases and J 1 base, with 12 bases left between them. Germline lookup yields CDR1 SNHLY and CDR2 FYNNEI. The CDR3 spans 15 residues. CDR3 region: CASSDHMGSQETQYF. The CDR3 nucleotides read TGTGCCAGCAGTGATCATATGGGCAGCCAAGAGACCCAGTACTTC.